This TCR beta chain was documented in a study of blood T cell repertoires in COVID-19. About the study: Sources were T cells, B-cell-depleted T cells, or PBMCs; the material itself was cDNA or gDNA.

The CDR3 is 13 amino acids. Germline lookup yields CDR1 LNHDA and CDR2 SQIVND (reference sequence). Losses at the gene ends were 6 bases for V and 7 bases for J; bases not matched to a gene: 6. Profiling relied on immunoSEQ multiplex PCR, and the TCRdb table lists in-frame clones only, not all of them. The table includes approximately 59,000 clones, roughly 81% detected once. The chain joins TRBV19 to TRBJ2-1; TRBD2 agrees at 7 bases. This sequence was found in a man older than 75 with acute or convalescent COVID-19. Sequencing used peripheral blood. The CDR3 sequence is CASRYSGGNEQFF. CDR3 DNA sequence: TGTGCCAGTAGATACTCCGGGGGGAATGAGCAGTTCTTC.